This T cell receptor beta chain was obtained from a study of blood T cell repertoires in COVID-19. The wider study: The cDNA or gDNA used as material had been derived from T cells, B-cell-depleted T cells, or PBMCs.

In the original workflow: Reference gene primers were amplified, and this amplification served to estimate nucleated cell counts. Generated by immunoSEQ multiplex PCR, the TCRdb table keeps only in-frame clones and is missing some. For V, J and clone size, that table is used; D and trimming come from the DNA. The data contain around 40,000 clones, just under 95% of them singletons. This TCR was recovered from a human donor with active COVID-19. The donor label of this sample is uncertain. Specimen: peripheral blood.

CDR3 protein: CASSAEKQGWGEQYF. The CDR3 DNA reads TGTGCCAGCAGCGCCGAGAAACAGGGGTGGGGGGAGCAGTACTTC. This rearrangement joins TRBV2 to TRBJ2-7; 7 nucleotides align to TRBD1. Trimming at V came to 6 bases and at J to 7 bases, leaving 15 bases not matched to a gene. The CDR3 is 15 residues long. Per the germline V gene, CDR1 is SNHLY and CDR2 is FYNNEI.